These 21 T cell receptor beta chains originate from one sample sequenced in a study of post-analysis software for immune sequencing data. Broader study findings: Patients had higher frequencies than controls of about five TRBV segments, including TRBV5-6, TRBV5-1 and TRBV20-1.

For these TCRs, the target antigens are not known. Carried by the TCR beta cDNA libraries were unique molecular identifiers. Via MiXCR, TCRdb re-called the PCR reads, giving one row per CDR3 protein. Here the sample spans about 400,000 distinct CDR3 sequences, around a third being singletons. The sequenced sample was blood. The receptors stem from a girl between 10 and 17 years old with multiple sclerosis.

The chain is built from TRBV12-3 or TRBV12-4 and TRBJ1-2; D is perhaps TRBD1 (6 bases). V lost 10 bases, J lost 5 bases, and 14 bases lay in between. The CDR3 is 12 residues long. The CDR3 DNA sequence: TGTGCCACTCAGGGGAGGGTTTATGGCTACACCTTC. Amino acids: CATQGRVYGYTF.

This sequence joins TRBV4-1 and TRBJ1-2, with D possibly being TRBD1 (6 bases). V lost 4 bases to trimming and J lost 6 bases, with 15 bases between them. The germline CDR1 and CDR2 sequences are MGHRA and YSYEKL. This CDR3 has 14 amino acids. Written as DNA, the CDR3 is TGCGCCAGCAGCCCCCCCGCCAGGGGCCATGGCTACACCTTC. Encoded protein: CASSPPARGHGYTF.

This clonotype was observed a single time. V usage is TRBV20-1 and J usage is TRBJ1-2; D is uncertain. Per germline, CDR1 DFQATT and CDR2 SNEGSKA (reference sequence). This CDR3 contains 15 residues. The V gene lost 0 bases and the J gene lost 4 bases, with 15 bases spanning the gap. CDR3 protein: CSARDQAVKGYGYTF. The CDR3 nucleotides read TGCAGTGCTAGAGATCAGGCGGTAAAGGGCTATGGCTACACCTTC.

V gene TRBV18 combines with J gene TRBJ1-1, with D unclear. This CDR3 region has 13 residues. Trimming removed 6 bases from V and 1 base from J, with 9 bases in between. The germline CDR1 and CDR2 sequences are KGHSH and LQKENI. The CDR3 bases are TGTGCCAGCTCCCCCATCCCGAACACTGAAGCTTTCTTT. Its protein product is CASSPIPNTEAFF.

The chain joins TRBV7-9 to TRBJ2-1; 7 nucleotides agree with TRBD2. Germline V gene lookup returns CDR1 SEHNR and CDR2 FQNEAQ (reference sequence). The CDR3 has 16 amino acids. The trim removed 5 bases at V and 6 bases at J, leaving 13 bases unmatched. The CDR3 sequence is CASSPWTEGLFNEQFF. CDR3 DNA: TGTGCCAGCAGCCCGTGGACTGAGGGACTATTCAATGAGCAGTTCTTC.

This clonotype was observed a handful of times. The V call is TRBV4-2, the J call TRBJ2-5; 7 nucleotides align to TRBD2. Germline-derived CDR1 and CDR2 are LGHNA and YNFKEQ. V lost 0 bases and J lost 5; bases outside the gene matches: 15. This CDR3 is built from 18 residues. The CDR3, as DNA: TGTGCCAGCAGCCAAGATCCAGTAGTGAGCGGGGTGGCGGAGACCCAGTACTTC. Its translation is CASSQDPVVSGVAETQYF.

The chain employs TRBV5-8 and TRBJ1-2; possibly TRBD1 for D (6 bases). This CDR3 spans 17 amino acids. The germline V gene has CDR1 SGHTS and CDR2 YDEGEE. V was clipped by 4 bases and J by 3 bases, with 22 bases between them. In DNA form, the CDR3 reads TGTGCCAGCAGCATAGCTCTCTCATCGGGGGCGTACTATGGCTACACCTTC. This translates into CASSIALSSGAYYGYTF.

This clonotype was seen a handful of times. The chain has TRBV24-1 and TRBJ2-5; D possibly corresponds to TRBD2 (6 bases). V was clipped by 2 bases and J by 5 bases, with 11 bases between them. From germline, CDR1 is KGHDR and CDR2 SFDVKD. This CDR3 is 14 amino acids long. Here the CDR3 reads CATSDSARGETQYF. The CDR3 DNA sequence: TGTGCCACCAGTGATTCCGCACGGGGGGAGACCCAGTACTTC.

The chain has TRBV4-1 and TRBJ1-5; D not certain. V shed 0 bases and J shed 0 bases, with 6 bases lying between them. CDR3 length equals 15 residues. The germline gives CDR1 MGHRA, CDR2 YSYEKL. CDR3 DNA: TGCGCCAGCAGCCAAGATTCTGATAGCAATCAGCCCCAGCATTTT. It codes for CASSQDSDSNQPQHF.

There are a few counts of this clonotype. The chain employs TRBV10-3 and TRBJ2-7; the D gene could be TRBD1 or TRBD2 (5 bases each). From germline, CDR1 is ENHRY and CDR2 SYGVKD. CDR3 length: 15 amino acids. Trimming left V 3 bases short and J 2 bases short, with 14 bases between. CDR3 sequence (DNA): TGTGCCATCAGTGATTCGGGACGGCAGACCTACGAGCAGTACTTC. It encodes CAISDSGRQTYEQYF.

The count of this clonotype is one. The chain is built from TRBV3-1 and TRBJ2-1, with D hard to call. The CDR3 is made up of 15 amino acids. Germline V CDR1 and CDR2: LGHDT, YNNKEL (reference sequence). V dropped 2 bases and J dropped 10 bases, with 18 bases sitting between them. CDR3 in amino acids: CASSQLSVRNGEQFF. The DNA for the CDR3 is TGTGCCAGCAGCCAATTATCAGTCCGGAATGGCGAGCAGTTCTTC.

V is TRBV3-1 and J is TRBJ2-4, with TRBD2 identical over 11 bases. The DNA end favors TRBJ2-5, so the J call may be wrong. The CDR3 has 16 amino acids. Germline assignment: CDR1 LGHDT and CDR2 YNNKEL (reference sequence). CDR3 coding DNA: TGTGCCAGCAGCCAAGATGCTAGCGGGGGGAGTAAGACCCAGTACTTC. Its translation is CASSQDASGGSKTQYF.

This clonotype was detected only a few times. In DNA form, the CDR3 reads TGTGCCAGCAGTTCCTCGGGGAGGCGATATAACTATGGCTACACCTTC. As protein: CASSSSGRRYNYGYTF. The chain couples TRBV12-3 or TRBV12-4 to TRBJ1-2; D is undetermined. CDR3 length: 16 amino acids. Trimming removed 4 bases from V and 1 base from J, with 16 bases in between.

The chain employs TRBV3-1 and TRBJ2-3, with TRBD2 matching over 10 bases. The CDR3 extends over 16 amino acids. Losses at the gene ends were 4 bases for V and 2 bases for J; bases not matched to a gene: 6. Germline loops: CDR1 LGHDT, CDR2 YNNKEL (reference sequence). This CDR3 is CASSLASGGITDTQYF. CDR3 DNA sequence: TGTGCCAGCAGCCTCGCTAGCGGGGGAATCACAGATACGCAGTATTTT.

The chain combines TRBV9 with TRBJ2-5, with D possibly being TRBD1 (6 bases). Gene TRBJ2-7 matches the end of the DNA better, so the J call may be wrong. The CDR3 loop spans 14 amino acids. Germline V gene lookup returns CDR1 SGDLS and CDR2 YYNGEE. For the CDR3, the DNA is TGTGCCAGCAGCTTACAGGGTTTAGGGGACGAGCAGTACTTC. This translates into CASSLQGLGDEQYF.

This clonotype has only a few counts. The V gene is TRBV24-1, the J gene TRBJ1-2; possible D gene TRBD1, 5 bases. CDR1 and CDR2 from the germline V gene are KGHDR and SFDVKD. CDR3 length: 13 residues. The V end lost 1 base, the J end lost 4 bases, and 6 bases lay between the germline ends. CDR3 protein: CATSDFGGYGYTF. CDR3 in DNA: TGTGCCACCAGTGATTTTGGGGGCTATGGCTACACCTTC.

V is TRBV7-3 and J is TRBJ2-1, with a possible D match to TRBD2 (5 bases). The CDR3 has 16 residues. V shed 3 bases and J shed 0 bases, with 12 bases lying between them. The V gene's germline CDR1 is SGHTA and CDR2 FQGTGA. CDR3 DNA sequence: TGTGCCAGCAGCTTCATAGCGAGAAGCTCCTACAATGAGCAGTTCTTC. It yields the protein CASSFIARSSYNEQFF. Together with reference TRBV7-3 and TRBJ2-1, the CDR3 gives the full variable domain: GAGVSQTPSNKVTEKGKYVELRCDPISGHTALYWYRQSLGQGPEFLIYFQGTGAADDSGLPNDRFFAVRPEGSVSTLKIQRTERGDSAVYLCASSFIARSSYNEQFFGPGTRLTVL.

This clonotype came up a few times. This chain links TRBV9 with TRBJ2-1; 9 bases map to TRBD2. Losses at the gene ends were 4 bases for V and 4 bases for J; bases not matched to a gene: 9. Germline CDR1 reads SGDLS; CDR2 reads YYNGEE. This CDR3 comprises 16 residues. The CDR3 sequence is CASSIKSGGQYNEQFF. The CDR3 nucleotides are TGTGCCAGCAGCATCAAGAGCGGGGGGCAATACAATGAGCAGTTCTTC.

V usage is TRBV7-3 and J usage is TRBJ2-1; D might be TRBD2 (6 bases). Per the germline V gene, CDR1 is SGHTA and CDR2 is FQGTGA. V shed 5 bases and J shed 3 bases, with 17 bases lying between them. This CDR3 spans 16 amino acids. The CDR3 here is CASSPMFGGDYNEQFF. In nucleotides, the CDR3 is TGTGCCAGCAGCCCTATGTTTGGCGGGGACTACAATGAGCAGTTCTTC.

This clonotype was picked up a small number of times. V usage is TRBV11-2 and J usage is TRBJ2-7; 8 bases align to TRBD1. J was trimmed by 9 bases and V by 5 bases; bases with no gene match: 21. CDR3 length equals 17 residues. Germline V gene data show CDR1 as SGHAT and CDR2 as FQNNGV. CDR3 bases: TGTGCCAGCAGCCCCCCGACCAATACAGGGGGGTTTGACGGGCAGTACTTC. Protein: CASSPPTNTGGFDGQYF.

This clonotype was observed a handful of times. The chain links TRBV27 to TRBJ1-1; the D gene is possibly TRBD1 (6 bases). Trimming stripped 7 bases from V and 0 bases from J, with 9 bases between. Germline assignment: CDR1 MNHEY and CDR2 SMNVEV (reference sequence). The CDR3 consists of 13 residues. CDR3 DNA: TGTGCCAGCATGGACAGTTTGAACACTGAAGCTTTCTTT. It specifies CASMDSLNTEAFF.